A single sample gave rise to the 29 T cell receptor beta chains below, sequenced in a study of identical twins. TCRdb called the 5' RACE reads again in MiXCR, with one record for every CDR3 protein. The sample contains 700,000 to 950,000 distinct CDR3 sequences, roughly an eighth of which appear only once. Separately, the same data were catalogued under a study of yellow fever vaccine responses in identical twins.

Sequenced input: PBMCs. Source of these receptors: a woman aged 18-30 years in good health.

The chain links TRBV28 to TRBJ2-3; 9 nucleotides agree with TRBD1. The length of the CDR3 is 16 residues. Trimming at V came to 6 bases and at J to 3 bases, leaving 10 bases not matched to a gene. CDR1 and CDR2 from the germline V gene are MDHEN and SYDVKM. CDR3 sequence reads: CASSQSGTGITDTQYF. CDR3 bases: TGTGCCAGCAGCCAGTCCGGGACAGGGATTACAGATACGCAGTATTTT.

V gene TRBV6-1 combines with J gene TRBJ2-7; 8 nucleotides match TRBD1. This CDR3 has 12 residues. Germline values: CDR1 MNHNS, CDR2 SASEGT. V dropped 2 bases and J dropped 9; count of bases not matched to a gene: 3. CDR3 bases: TGTGCCAGCAGTGAATTAGGACAGGGGCAGTACTTC. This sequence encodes CASSELGQGQYF.

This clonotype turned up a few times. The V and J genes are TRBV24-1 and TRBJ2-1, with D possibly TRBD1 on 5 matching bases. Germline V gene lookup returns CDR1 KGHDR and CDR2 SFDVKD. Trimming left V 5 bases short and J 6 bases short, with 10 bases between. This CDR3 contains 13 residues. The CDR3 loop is CATSARVGNEQFF. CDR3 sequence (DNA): TGTGCCACCAGTGCCAGGGTGGGCAATGAGCAGTTCTTC.

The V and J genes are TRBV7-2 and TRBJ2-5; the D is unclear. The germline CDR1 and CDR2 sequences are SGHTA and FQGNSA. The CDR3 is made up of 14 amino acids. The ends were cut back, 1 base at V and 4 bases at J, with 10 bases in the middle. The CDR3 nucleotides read TGTGCCAGCAGCTTAGTTCAACGTGTAGAGACCCAGTACTTC. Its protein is CASSLVQRVETQYF.

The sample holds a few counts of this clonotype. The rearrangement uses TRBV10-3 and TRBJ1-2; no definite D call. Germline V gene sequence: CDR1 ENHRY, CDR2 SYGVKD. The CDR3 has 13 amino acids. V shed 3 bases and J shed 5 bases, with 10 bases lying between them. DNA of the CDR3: TGTGCCATCAGTGACACTTCAGCTTATGGCTACACCTTC. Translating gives CAISDTSAYGYTF.

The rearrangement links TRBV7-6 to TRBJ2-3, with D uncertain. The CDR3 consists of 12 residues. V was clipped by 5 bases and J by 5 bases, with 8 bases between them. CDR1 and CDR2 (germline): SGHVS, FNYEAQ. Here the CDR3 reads CASSPTQDTQYF. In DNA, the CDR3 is TGTGCCAGCAGCCCGACACAAGATACGCAGTATTTT.

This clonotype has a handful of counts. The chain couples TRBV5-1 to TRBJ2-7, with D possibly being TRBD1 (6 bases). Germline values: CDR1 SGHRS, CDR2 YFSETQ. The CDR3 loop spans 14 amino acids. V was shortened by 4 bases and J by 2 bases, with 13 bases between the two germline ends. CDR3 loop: CASSLQTGAYEQYF. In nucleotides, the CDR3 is TGCGCCAGCAGCCTGCAGACAGGAGCCTACGAGCAGTACTTC.

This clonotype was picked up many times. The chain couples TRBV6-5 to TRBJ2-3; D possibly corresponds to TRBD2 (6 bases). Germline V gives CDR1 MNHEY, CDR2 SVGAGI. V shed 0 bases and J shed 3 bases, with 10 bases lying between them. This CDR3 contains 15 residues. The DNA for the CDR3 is TGTGCCAGCAGTTACTCAGGGGAGGCAACAGATACGCAGTATTTT. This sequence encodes CASSYSGEATDTQYF.

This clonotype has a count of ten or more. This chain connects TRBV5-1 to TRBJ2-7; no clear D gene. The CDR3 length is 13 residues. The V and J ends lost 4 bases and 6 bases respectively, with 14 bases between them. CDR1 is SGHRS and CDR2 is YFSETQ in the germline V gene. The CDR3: CASSDADGTEQYF. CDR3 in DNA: TGCGCCAGCAGCGACGCGGATGGTACCGAGCAGTACTTC.

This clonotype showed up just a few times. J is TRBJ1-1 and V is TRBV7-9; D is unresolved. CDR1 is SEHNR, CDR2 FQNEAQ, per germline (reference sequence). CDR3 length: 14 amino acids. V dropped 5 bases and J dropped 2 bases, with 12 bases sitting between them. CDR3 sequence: CASSIIGFNTEAFF. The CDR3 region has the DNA TGTGCCAGCAGCATTATAGGTTTCAACACTGAAGCTTTCTTT. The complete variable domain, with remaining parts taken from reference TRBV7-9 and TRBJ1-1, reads DTGVSQNPRHKITKRGQNVTFRCDPISEHNRLYWYRQTLGQGPEFLTYFQNEAQLEKSRLLSDRFSAERPKGSFSTLEIQRTEQGDSAMYLCASSIIGFNTEAFFGQGTRLTVV.

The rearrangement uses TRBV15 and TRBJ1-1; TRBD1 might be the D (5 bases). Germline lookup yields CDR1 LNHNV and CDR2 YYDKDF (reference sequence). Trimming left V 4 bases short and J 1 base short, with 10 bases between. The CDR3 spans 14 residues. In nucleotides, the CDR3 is TGTGCCACCAGCATTGGGACCACGAACACTGAAGCTTTCTTT. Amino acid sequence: CATSIGTTNTEAFF.

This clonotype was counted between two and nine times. The CDR3 nucleotides are TGCAGTGCTACGGGATTAGCGGGACATAGCTCCTACAATGAGCAGTTCTTC. Translation: CSATGLAGHSSYNEQFF. V usage is TRBV20-1 and J usage is TRBJ2-1; 8 bases are shared with TRBD2. Trimming took 4 bases from V and 0 from J; bases not matched to a gene: 11. The CDR3 sequence is 17 residues long. The V gene's germline CDR1 is DFQATT and CDR2 SNEGSKA (reference sequence).

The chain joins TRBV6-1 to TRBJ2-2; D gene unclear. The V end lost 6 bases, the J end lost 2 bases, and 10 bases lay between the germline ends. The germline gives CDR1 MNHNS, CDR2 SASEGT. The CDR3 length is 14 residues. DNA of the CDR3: TGTGCCAGCAGCCCCGACGACAACACCGGGGAGCTGTTTTTT. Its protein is CASSPDDNTGELFF.

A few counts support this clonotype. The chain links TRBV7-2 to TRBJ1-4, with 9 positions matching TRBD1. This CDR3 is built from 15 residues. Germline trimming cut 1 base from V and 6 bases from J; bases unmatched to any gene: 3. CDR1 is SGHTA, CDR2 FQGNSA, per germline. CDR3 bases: TGTGCCAGCAGCTTAGAGGGACAGGGATATGAAAAACTGTTTTTT. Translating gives CASSLEGQGYEKLFF.

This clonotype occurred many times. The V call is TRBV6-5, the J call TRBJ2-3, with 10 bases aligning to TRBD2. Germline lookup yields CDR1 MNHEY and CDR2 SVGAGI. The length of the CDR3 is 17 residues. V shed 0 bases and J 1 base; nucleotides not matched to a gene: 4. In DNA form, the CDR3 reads TGTGCCAGCAGTTACTCCCCTAGCGGGAGTGGCACAGATACGCAGTATTTT. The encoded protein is CASSYSPSGSGTDTQYF.

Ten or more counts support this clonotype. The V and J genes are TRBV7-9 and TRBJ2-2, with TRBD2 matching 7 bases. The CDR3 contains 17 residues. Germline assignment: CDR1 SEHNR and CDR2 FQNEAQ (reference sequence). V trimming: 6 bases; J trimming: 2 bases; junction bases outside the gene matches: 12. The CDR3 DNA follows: TGTGCCAGCAGGCCTCCGACCGGGACTACTAACACCGGGGAGCTGTTTTTT. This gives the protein CASRPPTGTTNTGELFF.

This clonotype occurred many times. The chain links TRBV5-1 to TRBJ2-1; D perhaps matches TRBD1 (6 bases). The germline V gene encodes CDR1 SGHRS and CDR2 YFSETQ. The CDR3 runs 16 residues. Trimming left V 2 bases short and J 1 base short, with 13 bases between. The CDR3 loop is CASSLTGLESYNEQFF. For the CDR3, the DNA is TGCGCCAGCAGCTTAACAGGGCTGGAATCCTACAATGAGCAGTTCTTC. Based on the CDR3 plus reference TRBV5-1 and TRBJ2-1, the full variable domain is KAGVTQTPRYLIKTRGQQVTLSCSPISGHRSVSWYQQTPGQGLQFLFEYFSETQRNKGNFPGRFSGRQFSNSRSEMNVSTLELGDSALYLCASSLTGLESYNEQFFGPGTRLTVL.

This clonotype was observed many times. CDR3 sequence reads: CSELALSGETQYF. CDR3 sequence (DNA): TGCAGTGAGCTAGCGTTATCTGGAGAGACCCAGTACTTC. V and J are TRBV20-1 and TRBJ2-5; TRBD2 might be the D (6 bases). The CDR3 runs to 13 residues. Trimming shortened V by 7 bases and J by 4 bases, and 16 bases separated the two germline ends. Looked up from germline, CDR1 is DFQATT and CDR2 is SNEGSKA (reference sequence).

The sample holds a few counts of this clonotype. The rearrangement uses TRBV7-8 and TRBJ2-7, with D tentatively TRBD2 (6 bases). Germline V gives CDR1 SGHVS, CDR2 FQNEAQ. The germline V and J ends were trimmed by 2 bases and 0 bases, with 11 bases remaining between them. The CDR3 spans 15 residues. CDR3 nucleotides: TGTGCCAGCAGCTTATTTCCCGGGGGCTCCTACGAGCAGTACGTC. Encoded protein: CASSLFPGGSYEQYV.

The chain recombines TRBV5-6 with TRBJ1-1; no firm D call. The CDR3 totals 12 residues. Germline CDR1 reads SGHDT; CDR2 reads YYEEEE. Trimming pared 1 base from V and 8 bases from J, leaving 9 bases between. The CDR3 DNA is TGTGCCAGCAGCTTGAGGGTAGGCGAAGCTTTCTTT. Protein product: CASSLRVGEAFF.

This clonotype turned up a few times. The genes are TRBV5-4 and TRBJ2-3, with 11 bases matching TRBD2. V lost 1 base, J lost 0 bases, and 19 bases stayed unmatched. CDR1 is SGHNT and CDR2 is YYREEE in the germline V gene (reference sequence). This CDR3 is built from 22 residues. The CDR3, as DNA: TGTGCCAGCAGCTTGTTGGCCGTGAGACTAGCGGGGAGGGGGAGTAGCACAGATACGCAGTATTTT. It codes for CASSLLAVRLAGRGSSTDTQYF.

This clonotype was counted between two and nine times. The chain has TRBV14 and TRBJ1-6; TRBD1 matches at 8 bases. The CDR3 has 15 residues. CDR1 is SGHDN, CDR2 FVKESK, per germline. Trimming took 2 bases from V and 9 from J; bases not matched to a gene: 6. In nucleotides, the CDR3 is TGTGCCAGCAGCCAAATCACAGGGGGAGCTTCACCCCTCCACTTT. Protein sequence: CASSQITGGASPLHF.

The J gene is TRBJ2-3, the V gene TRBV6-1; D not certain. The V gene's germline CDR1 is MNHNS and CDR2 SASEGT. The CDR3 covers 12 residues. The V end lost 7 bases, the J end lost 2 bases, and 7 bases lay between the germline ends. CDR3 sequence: CASIAFTDTQYF. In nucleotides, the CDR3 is TGTGCCAGCATTGCGTTCACAGATACGCAGTATTTT.

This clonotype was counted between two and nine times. CDR3 sequence (DNA): TGTGCCAGCAGCCAACTAAGTGGGGATACGCAGTATTTT. This codes for CASSQLSGDTQYF. The chain has TRBV11-2 and TRBJ2-3; D not certain. CDR1 and CDR2 (germline): SGHAT, FQNNGV. The CDR3 extends over 13 amino acids. V shed 5 bases and J shed 6 bases, with 12 bases lying between them.

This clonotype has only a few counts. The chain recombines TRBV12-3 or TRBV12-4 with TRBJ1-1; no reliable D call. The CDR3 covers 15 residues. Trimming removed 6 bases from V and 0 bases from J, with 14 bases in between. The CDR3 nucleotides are TGTGCCAGCAGCCGATCCGAGAGAATGAACACTGAAGCTTTCTTT. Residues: CASSRSERMNTEAFF.

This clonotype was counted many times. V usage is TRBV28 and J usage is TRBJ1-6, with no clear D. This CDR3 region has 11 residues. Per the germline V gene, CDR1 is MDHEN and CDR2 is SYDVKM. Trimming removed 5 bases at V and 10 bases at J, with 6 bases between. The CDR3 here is CASSPSSPLHF. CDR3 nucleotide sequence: TGTGCCAGCAGTCCCAGCTCACCCCTCCACTTT.

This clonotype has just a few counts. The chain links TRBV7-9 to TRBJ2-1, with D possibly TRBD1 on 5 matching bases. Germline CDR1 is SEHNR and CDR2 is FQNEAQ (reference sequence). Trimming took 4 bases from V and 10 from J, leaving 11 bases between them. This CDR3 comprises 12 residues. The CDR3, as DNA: TGTGCCAGCAGCTCAGGGTTACGGGAGCAGTTCTTC. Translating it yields CASSSGLREQFF.

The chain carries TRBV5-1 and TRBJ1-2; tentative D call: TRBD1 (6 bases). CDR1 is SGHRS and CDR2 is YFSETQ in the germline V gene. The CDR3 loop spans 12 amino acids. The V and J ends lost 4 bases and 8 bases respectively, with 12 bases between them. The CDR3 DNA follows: TGCGCCAGCAGCCAGGGGTTGGGCGGCTACACCTTC. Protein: CASSQGLGGYTF.

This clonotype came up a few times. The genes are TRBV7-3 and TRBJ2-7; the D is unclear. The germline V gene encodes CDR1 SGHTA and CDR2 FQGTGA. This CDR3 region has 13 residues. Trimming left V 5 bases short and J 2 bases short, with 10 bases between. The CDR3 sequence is CASSAGDPYEQYF. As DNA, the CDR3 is TGTGCCAGCAGCGCCGGTGACCCCTACGAGCAGTACTTC.